The 7 T cell receptor beta chains given below trace back to one sample, sequenced in a study of CD8+ T cells in alopecia areata. Treatment denoted: oral pan-JAK inhibitor, 5-10 mg twice daily. After isolation, RNA underwent reverse transcription to generate cDNA as the sequencing template. The data were produced by immunoSEQ multiplex PCR, yet TCRdb's version contains in-frame clones alone and is incomplete. Of fewer than 250,000 clones in the sample, under 80% were seen once. This specimen was CD4+ T cells sorted from blood, taken at roughly week 49, from a patient treated with tofacitinib. The receptors derive from a human donor with alopecia areata.

V and J are TRBV4-2 and TRBJ2-3; TRBD2 is a possible D gene (6 bases). V gave up 4 bases and J gave up 6 bases, with 14 bases separating them. Germline values: CDR1 LGHNA, CDR2 YNFKEQ. The CDR3 runs 14 residues. Written as DNA, the CDR3 is TGTGCCAGCAGCCGAGGCGCGGGGACTGATACGCAGTATTTT. Translating it yields CASSRGAGTDTQYF.

The chain links TRBV6-4 to TRBJ2-2; D is undetermined. Between the trimmed V and J ends, which lost 6 bases and 1 base, there was a span of 9 bases. Germline CDR1 and CDR2: MRHNA and SNTAGT. There are 14 residues in the CDR3. This CDR3 is CASRPRLNTGELFF. Here the CDR3 DNA reads TGTGCCAGCAGGCCTCGGCTGAACACCGGGGAGCTGTTTTTT.

In its sample, this clone was seen a few times. The J gene is TRBJ2-7, the V gene TRBV29-1; D call uncertain. Germline V CDR1 and CDR2: SQVTM, ANQGSEA. This CDR3 comprises 11 residues. Trimming removed 6 bases at V and 2 bases at J, with 8 bases between. This CDR3 is CSVSETYEQYF. DNA of the CDR3: TGCAGCGTCAGTGAAACCTACGAGCAGTACTTC.

This sequence joins TRBV23-1 and TRBJ1-1; D gene uncertain. TRBV23-1 is identified as an open reading frame with a role that is uncertain. The CDR3 is 16 amino acids. Trimming cost V 6 bases and J 0 bases, with 17 bases left between them. In DNA form, the CDR3 reads TGCGCCAGCAGCCCCCTCGTGGAAGACATGAACACTGAAGCTTTCTTT. Protein sequence: CASSPLVEDMNTEAFF.

The chain joins TRBV6-5 to TRBJ2-7; 13 bases align to TRBD2. The length of the CDR3 is 15 residues. V shed 4 bases, J shed 4 bases, and the junction held 4 bases outside the gene matches. Germline values: CDR1 MNHEY, CDR2 SVGAGI. The CDR3 is CASSLRLAGGYEQYF. Here the CDR3 DNA reads TGTGCCAGCAGTTTGCGACTAGCGGGGGGTTACGAGCAGTACTTC.

V is TRBV7-9 and J is TRBJ1-6; D is unresolved. V lost 0 bases to trimming and J lost 9 bases, with 15 bases between them. This CDR3 contains 16 residues. Looked up from germline, CDR1 is SEHNR and CDR2 is FQNEAQ (reference sequence). As DNA, the CDR3 is TGTGCCAGCAGCTTAGCGGCAGGTCGTTCGAGTTCACCCCTCCACTTT. It is translated as CASSLAAGRSSSPLHF.

The rearrangement uses TRBV7-9 and TRBJ1-5, with D perhaps matching TRBD1 (5 bases). Germline V gives CDR1 SEHNR, CDR2 FQNEAQ (reference sequence). This CDR3 has 15 residues. V was pared by 5 bases and J by 0 bases, with 11 bases between. The CDR3 loop is CASSPGQFSNQPQHF. Here the CDR3 DNA reads TGTGCCAGCAGCCCCGGACAATTTAGCAATCAGCCCCAGCATTTT.